This T cell receptor beta chain was sequenced for a study of PD-L1 blockade in urothelial cancer. The study's findings and limits: Prediction of better survival came from below-median pretreatment blood TCR clonality.

Germline V gene data show CDR1 as MNHEY and CDR2 as SMNVEV (reference sequence). The ends were cut back, 5 bases at V and 7 bases at J, with 15 bases in the middle. CDR3 length: 14 amino acids. Repertoires were generated with immunoSEQ multiplex PCR, while TCRdb's copy carries only in-frame clones and drops some. The table lists about 52,000 clones, nearly 85% of them singletons, with 5.8% in the top ten. As to this clone: Its antigen is still unknown.

This clonotype was obtained from a man aged 35-49 years with urothelial cancer. Material: PBMCs, obtained around atezolizumab (anti-PD-L1) treatment. The chain joins TRBV27 to TRBJ2-1; tentative D call: TRBD2 (6 bases). CDR3 in DNA: TGTGCCAGCAGTCCATGGACTACCGGAAATGAGCAGTTCTTC. This codes for CASSPWTTGNEQFF.